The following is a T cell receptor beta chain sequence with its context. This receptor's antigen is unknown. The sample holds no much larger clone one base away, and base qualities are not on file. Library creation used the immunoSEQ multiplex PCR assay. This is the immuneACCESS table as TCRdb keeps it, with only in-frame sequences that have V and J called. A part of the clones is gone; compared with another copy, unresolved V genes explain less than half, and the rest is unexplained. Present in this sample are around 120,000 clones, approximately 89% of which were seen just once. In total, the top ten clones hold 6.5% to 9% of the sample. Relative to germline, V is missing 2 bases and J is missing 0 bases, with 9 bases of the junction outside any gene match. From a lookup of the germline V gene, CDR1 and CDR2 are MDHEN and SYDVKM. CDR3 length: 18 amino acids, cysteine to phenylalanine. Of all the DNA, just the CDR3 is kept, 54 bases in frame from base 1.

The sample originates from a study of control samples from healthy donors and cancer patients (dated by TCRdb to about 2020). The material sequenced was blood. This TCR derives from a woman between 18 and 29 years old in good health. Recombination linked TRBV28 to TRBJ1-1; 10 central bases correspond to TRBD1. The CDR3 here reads CASSLLWDRGGMNTEAFF. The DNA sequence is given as TGTGCCAGCAGTTTACTGTGGGACAGGGGTGGGATGAACACTGAAGCTTTCTTT. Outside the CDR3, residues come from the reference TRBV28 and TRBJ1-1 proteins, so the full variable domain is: DVKVTQSSRYLVKRTGEKVFLECVQDMDHENMFWYRQDPGLGLRLIYFSYDVKMKEKGDIPEGYSVSREKKERFSLILESASTNQTSMYLCASSLLWDRGGMNTEAFFGQGTRLTVV.